This is a list of T cell receptor beta chains from one sample in a study of response to subunit inactivated influenza vaccine. TCRdb used MiXCR to reprocess the RT-PCR reads, holding one entry per CDR3 protein. The sample comprises roughly 700,000 distinct CDR3 sequences, approximately 15% of which are singletons, and roughly 6.4% rests with the top ten. The sequenced sample was PBMCs from blood, obtained 14 to 15 days before vaccination. Receptor source: a man aged 50-60 years who received an inactivated influenza vaccine. Both conserved end residues are trimmed from each CDR3. A D gene is named only where the DNA matches it firmly.

j_gene: TRBJ2-2; d_gene: -; v_gene: TRBV29-1; CDR3aa: SFRDISVTGELF
j_gene: TRBJ2-1; d_gene: TRBD2; v_gene: TRBV7-2; CDR3aa: ASSADLAGYNEQF
j_gene: TRBJ2-7; d_gene: -; v_gene: TRBV12-3/TRBV12-4; CDR3aa: ASSLTGLGGSEQY
j_gene: TRBJ2-7; d_gene: -; v_gene: TRBV6-1; CDR3aa: ASRSGPSYEQY
j_gene: TRBJ2-7; d_gene: -; v_gene: TRBV29-1; CDR3aa: SVAKTYEQY
j_gene: TRBJ2-7; d_gene: TRBD1; v_gene: TRBV29-1; CDR3aa: SVETGTLYEQY
j_gene: TRBJ2-7; d_gene: -; v_gene: TRBV3-1; CDR3aa: ASSQSAGPGSEQY
j_gene: TRBJ2-1; d_gene: TRBD2; v_gene: TRBV20-1; CDR3aa: SARRTSGGYQSSYNEQF
j_gene: TRBJ2-1; d_gene: TRBD2; v_gene: TRBV5-1; CDR3aa: ASREGAGASYNEQF
j_gene: TRBJ1-6; d_gene: TRBD1; v_gene: TRBV7-9; CDR3aa: ASKWTGDSPLH
j_gene: TRBJ2-7; d_gene: TRBD2; v_gene: TRBV15; CDR3aa: ATSRGGTSGQYEQY
j_gene: TRBJ2-1; d_gene: -; v_gene: TRBV20-1; CDR3aa: SARDKSGSNEQF
j_gene: TRBJ2-5; d_gene: -; v_gene: TRBV7-2; CDR3aa: ASSLTQGGETQY
j_gene: TRBJ2-1; d_gene: TRBD1; v_gene: TRBV7-9; CDR3aa: ASSLPTGGARNEQF
j_gene: TRBJ2-7; d_gene: -; v_gene: TRBV7-9; CDR3aa: ASSLVTDGYYEQY
j_gene: TRBJ2-2; d_gene: -; v_gene: TRBV11-1; CDR3aa: ASSFGLSGELF
j_gene: TRBJ1-6; d_gene: -; v_gene: TRBV4-1; CDR3aa: ASSQDGGTLFYNSPLH
j_gene: TRBJ2-2; d_gene: -; v_gene: TRBV10-2; CDR3aa: ASSLPLKGPNTGELF
j_gene: TRBJ2-3; d_gene: -; v_gene: TRBV12-3/TRBV12-4; CDR3aa: ASRGGPDTQY
j_gene: TRBJ2-7; d_gene: -; v_gene: TRBV2; CDR3aa: ASKLAGPTYEQY
j_gene: TRBJ1-2; d_gene: -; v_gene: TRBV29-1; CDR3aa: SVEDREYGYT
j_gene: TRBJ1-1; d_gene: TRBD1; v_gene: TRBV29-1; CDR3aa: SAPQGANTEAF
j_gene: TRBJ2-5; d_gene: -; v_gene: TRBV28; CDR3aa: VSSLLFGRGWYQETQY
j_gene: TRBJ2-7; d_gene: TRBD1; v_gene: TRBV20-1; CDR3aa: SARDHFQGAYEQY
j_gene: TRBJ2-6; d_gene: -; v_gene: TRBV7-2; CDR3aa: ASSFPWGDGANVLT
j_gene: TRBJ1-6; d_gene: -; v_gene: TRBV7-9; CDR3aa: ASSFSVPAGTNSPLH
j_gene: TRBJ2-7; d_gene: TRBD2; v_gene: TRBV12-3/TRBV12-4; CDR3aa: ASTLLADSYEQY
j_gene: TRBJ2-5; d_gene: -; v_gene: TRBV5-1; CDR3aa: ASTPLPVRETQY
j_gene: TRBJ2-7; d_gene: TRBD1; v_gene: TRBV5-1; CDR3aa: ASALTGQGAYEQY
j_gene: TRBJ2-3; d_gene: TRBD2; v_gene: TRBV12-3/TRBV12-4; CDR3aa: ASSLEGRASDTQY
j_gene: TRBJ1-2; d_gene: TRBD1; v_gene: TRBV30; CDR3aa: AWSSGQRNYGYT
j_gene: TRBJ2-3; d_gene: -; v_gene: TRBV7-3; CDR3aa: ASSPGYSTDMQY
j_gene: TRBJ2-1; d_gene: -; v_gene: TRBV24-1; CDR3aa: ATSDFRQGNEQF